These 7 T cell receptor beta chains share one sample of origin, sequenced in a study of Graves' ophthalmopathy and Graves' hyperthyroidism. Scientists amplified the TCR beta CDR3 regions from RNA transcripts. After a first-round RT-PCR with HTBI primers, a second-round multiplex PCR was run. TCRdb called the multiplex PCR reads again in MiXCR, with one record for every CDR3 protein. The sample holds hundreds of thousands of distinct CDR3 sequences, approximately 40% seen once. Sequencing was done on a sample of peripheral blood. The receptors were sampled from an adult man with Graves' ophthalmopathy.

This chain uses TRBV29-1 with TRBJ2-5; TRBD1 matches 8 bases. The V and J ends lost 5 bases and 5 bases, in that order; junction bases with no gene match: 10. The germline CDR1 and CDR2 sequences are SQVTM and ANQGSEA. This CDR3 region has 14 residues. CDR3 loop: CSVSETGVFETQYF. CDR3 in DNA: TGCAGCGTTTCCGAGACAGGGGTGTTTGAGACCCAGTACTTC.

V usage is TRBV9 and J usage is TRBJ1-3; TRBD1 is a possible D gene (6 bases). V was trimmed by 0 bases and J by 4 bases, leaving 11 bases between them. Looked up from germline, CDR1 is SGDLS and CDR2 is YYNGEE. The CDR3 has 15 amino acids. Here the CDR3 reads CASSVATGIGNTIYF. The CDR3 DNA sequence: TGTGCCAGCAGCGTAGCTACAGGGATCGGAAACACCATATATTTT.

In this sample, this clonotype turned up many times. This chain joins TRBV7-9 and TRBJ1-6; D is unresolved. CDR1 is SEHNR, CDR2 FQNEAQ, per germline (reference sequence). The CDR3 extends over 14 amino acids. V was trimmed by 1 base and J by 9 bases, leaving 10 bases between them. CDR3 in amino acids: CASSLVSRGSPLHF. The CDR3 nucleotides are TGTGCCAGCAGCTTAGTTAGCCGGGGTTCACCCCTCCACTTT.

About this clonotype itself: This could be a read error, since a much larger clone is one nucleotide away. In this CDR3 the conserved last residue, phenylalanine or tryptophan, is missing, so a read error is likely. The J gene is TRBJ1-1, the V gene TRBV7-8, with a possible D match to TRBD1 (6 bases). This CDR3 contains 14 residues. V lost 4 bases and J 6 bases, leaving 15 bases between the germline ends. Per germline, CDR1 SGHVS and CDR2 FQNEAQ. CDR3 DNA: TGTGCCAGCAGCTCCAACTCAGGGGCTGCTGAAGCTTTCTCT. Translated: CASSSNSGAAEAFS.

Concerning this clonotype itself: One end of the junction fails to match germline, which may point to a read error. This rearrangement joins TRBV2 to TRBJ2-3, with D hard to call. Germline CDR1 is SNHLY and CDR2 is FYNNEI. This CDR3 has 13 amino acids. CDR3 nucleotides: TGTGCCAGCAACCCCCTCCCCGGAGATGCGCAGTATTTT. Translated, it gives CASNPLPGDAQYF.

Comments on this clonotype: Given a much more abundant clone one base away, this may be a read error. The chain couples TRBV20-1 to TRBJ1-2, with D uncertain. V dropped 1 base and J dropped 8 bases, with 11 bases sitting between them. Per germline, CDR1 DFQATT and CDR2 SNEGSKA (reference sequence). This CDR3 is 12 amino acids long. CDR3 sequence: CSARAAGGGYTF. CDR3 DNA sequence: TGCAGTGCTAGAGCGGCGGGAGGCGGCTACACCTTC.

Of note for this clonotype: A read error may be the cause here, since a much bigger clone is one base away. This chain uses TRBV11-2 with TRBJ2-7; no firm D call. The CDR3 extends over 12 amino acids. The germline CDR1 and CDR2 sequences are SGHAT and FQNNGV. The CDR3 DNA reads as TGTGCCAGCAGCTTAGCATCTGGGGTCAGGCACTTC. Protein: CASSLASGVRHF.